This T cell receptor beta chain was profiled in a study of cytomegalovirus exposure and HLA in healthy donors. Overall study results and limits: The authors reported that TCR beta sequences could predict HLA-A and HLA-B alleles. These predictions were accurate for most subjects in the first cohort. About 87% or about 30% of the time was how often most TCR beta V segments were productive, according to an earlier analysis.

Germline assignment: CDR1 SGHNT and CDR2 YYREEE (reference sequence). After removal of 4 bases from V and 4 bases from J, the junction contained 4 bases not matched to a gene. This CDR3 is 15 amino acids long. PCR primers comprised 60 Vbeta and 13 Jbeta primers. Data came from immunoSEQ multiplex PCR; TCRdb stores just in-frame clones and leaves some out. The repertoire includes 82,000 or so clones, roughly 74% of them detected once, and 6.2% sits in the top ten. Concerning this clone itself: The antigen is unknown.

The clonotype comes from a woman aged 50 to 65 in good health and CMV-seropositive. The genes are TRBV5-4 and TRBJ2-1; 11 nucleotides agree with TRBD1. The sample was PBMCs. For the CDR3, the DNA is TGTGCCAGCAGCACCGGACAGGGGGCTTACAATGAGCAGTTCTTC. Translating it yields CASSTGQGAYNEQFF.